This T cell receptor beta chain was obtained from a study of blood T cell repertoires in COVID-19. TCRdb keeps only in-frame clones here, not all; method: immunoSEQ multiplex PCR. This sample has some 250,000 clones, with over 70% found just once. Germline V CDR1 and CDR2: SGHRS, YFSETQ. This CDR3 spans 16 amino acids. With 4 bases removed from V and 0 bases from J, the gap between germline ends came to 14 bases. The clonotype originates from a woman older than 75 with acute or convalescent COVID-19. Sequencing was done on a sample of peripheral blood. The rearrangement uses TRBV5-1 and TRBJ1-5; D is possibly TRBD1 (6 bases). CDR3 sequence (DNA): TGCGCCAGCAGCAAAGGGGGAGGGGATAGCAATCAGCCCCAGCATTTT. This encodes CASSKGGGDSNQPQHF.